This entry concerns a single T cell receptor (beta chain). This entry is derived from a study of T cell changes during pregnancy in multiple sclerosis. The CDR3 loop spans 15 amino acids. Germline V gene data show CDR1 as MNHNS and CDR2 as SASEGT. V trimming: 6 bases; J trimming: 3 bases; junction bases outside the gene matches: 10. The repertoire was sequenced with immunoSEQ multiplex PCR; TCRdb's copy has only in-frame clones and lacks some. The table has roughly 43,000 clones, 80% to 90% seen once. The specimen was CD4+ T cells from peripheral blood mononuclear cells, collected after pregnancy. The sequence was obtained from a female donor with multiple sclerosis, enrolled in a pregnancy study. The V and J genes are TRBV6-1 and TRBJ1-2; TRBD1 matches at 7 bases. The CDR3 coding sequence is TGTGCCAGCAGGCCAGGGGGAGGTCTGGACTATGGCTACACCTTC. Its protein is CASRPGGGLDYGYTF.